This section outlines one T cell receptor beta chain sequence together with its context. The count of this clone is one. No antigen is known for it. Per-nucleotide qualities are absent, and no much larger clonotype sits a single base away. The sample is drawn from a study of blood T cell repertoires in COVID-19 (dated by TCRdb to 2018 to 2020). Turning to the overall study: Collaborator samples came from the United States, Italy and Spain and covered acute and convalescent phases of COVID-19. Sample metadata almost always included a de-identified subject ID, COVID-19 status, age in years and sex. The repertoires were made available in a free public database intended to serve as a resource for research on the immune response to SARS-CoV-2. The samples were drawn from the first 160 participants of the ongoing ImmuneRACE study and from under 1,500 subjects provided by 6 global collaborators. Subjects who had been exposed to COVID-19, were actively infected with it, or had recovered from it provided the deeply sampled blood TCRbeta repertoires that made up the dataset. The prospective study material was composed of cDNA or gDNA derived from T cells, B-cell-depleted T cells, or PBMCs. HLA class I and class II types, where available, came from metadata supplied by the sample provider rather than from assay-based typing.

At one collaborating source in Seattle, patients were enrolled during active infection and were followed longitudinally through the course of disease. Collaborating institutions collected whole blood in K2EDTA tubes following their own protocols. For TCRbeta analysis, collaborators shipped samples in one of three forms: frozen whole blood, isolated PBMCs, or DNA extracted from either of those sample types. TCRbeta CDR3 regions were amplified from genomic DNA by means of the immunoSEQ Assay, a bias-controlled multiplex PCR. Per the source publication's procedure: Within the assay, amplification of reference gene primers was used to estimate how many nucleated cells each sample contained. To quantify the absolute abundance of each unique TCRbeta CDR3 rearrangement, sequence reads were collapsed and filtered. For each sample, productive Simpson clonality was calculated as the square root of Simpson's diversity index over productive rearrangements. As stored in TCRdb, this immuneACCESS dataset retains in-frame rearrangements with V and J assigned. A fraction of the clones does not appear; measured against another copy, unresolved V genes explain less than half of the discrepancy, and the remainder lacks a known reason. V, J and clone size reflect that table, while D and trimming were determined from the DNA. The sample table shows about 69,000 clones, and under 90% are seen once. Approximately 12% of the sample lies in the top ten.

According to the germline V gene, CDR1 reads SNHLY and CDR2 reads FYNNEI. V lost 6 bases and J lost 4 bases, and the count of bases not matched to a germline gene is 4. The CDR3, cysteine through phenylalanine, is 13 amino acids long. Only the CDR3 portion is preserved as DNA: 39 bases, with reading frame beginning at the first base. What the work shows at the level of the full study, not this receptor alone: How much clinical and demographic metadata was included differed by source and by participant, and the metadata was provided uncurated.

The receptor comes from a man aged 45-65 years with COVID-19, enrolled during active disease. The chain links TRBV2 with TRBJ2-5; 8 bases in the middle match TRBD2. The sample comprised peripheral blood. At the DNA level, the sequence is TGTGCCAGCAGCGACGGACTAGCAGAGACCCAGTACTTC. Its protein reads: CASSDGLAETQYF.